This T cell receptor (beta chain) was captured by sequencing in a study of T cells in Graves' hyperthyroidism and ophthalmopathy. Using RNA transcripts as the source, TCR beta CDR3 regions were amplified. The TCR CDR3 was amplified in a first-round RT-PCR using the HTBI primer set. TCRdb redid the calling of the multiplex PCR reads with MiXCR, one entry per CDR3 protein. The top ten hold approximately 25% of the sample, which has some 510,000 distinct CDR3 sequences, less than 25% seen once. With regard to this clonotype: As yet, its antigen is unknown.

Whole-study findings and limits: By a 13 V-J model, ophthalmopathy was set apart from stable hyperthyroidism.

Germline CDR1 and CDR2: LNHDA and SQIVND (reference sequence). Trimming removed 5 bases at V and 9 bases at J, with 16 bases between. The CDR3 is 13 amino acids. This sequence was found in a young man with Graves' hyperthyroidism. The V and J genes are TRBV19 and TRBJ2-5; D call uncertain. Sequencing was done on a sample of blood. The CDR3 nucleotides are TGTGCCAGTAGTCTGCCTTCCGCAGGACCCCAGTACTTC. This codes for CASSLPSAGPQYF. The variable domain in full, completed from reference TRBV19 and TRBJ2-5, reads DGGITQSPKYLFRKEGQNVTLSCEQNLNHDAMYWYRQDPGQGLRLIYYSQIVNDFQKGDIAEGYSVSREKKESFPLTVTSAQKNPTAFYLCASSLPSAGPQYFGPGTRLLVL.